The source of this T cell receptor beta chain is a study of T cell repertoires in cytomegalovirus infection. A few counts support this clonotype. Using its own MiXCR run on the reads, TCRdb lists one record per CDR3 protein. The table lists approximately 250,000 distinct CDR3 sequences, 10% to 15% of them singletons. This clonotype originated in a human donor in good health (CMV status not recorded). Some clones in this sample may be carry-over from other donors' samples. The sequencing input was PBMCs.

The DNA of the CDR3 is TGTGCCAGCAGCCCCTCAGGGTCGGGGGGGGGCTACACCTTC. This encodes CASSPSGSGGGYTF. The V and J genes are TRBV7-3 and TRBJ1-2; tentative D call: TRBD1 (5 bases). The V end lost 5 bases, the J end lost 8 bases, and 18 bases lay between the germline ends. The V gene's germline CDR1 is SGHTA and CDR2 FQGTGA. The length of the CDR3 is 14 residues.